This T cell receptor beta chain emerged from a study of blood T cell repertoires in COVID-19 (TCRdb year 2020). About the full investigation: Samples from collaborators originated in the United States, Italy and Spain and spanned both the acute and convalescent phases of COVID-19. The material from the prospective study consisted of cDNA or gDNA derived from T cells, B-cell-depleted T cells, or PBMCs. Deeply sampled blood TCRbeta repertoires from subjects exposed to, actively infected with, or recovered from COVID-19 were included in the dataset. The repertoires were released in a freely available public database intended as a resource for research on the immune response to SARS-CoV-2. The samples were drawn from the first 160 participants of the ongoing ImmuneRACE study and from 1,254 subjects provided by 6 global collaborators. A de-identified subject ID, COVID-19 status, age in years and sex were almost always included in the sample metadata. Where available, HLA class I and class II types were taken from metadata supplied by the sample provider and were not determined by assay-based typing. The research as a whole found: The amount of clinical and demographic metadata varied by source and participant and was provided uncurated.

TCRbeta CDR3 regions were amplified from genomic DNA by means of the immunoSEQ Assay, a bias-controlled multiplex PCR. For the original study's pipeline: Within the assay, amplification of reference gene primers was used to estimate how many nucleated cells each sample contained. To quantify the absolute abundance of each unique TCRbeta CDR3 rearrangement, sequence reads were collapsed and filtered. Productive Simpson clonality was computed per sample as the square root of Simpson's diversity index over productive rearrangements. Not all clones reach the TCRdb copy of this immuneACCESS table, which keeps in-frame sequences only. Checked studies attribute under half of the gap to unresolved V genes and leave the rest unexplained. V and J calls plus clone size are reproduced from that table; the DNA served to infer D and trimming. This sample holds about 220,000 clones; about four fifths were observed only once. The ten top clones hold around 4.6% of the sample.

The trim is 10 bases for V and 7 bases for J, with a gap of 10 bases between the germline ends. Via the germline V gene, CDR1 is MDHEN and CDR2 SYDVKM. Counted from cysteine to phenylalanine, this CDR3 has 11 amino acids. Only the CDR3 region is kept as DNA, spanning 33 bases read in frame from base 1. Concerning this clone: It lacks a known antigen. No quality values exist for individual bases; no much larger clone is one base distant.

In the prospective study, participants were roughly 18 to 100 years old, resided in about 25 geographic areas of the United States, and were enrolled through a virtual design. Cohort assignment in the prospective study relied on participant-reported clinical history from a screening survey and a study questionnaire. Exposed participants had been in contact with someone with a PCR-confirmed or clinician-diagnosed COVID-19 case within 2 weeks of study entry. In the prospective study, whole blood, serum and a nasopharyngeal or oropharyngeal swab were collected from each participant by mobile phlebotomists. Additional blood draws and questionnaires over an approximately two-month period could optionally be provided by prospective study participants. Blood samples from the prospective study were shipped frozen or at room temperature prior to DNA extraction.

This TCR was recovered from a woman between 45 and 65 years old who had been exposed to COVID-19. Input material: PBMCs or T cells enriched from blood (not recorded which). Recombination joined TRBV28 with TRBJ1-4, with the D segment identity uncertain. Read as DNA, the sequence is TGTGCCACCCATACGGGTGAAAAACTGTTTTTT. This codes for CATHTGEKLFF.